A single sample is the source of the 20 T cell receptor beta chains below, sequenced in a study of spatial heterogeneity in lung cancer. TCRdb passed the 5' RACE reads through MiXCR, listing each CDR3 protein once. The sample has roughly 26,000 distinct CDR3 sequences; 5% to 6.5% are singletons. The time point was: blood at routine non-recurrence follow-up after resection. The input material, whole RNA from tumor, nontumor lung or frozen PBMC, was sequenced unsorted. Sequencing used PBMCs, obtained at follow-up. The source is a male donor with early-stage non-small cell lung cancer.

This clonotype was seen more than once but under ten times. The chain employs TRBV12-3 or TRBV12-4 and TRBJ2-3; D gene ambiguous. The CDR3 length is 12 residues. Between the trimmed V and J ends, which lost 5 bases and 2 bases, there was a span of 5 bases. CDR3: CASSRHTDTQYF. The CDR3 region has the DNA TGTGCCAGCAGTCGTCACACAGATACGCAGTATTTT.

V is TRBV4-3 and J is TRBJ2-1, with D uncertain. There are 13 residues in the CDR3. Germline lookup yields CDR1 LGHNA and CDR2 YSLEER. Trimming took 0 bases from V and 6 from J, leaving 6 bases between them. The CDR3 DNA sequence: TGCGCCAGCAGCCAAGAGGGTTCCAATGAGCAGTTCTTC. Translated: CASSQEGSNEQFF.

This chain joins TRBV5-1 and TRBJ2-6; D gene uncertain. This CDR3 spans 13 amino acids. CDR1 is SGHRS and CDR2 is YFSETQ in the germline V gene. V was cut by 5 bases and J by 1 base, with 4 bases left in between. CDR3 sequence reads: CASRMSGANVLTF. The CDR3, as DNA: TGCGCCAGCAGGATGTCTGGGGCCAACGTCCTGACTTTC.

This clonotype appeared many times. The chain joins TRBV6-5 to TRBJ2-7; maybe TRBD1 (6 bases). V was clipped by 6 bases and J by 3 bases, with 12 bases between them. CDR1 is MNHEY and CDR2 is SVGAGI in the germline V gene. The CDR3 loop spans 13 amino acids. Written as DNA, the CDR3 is TGTGCCAGCAGCGAGACAGGAAACTACGAGCAGTACGTC. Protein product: CASSETGNYEQYV.

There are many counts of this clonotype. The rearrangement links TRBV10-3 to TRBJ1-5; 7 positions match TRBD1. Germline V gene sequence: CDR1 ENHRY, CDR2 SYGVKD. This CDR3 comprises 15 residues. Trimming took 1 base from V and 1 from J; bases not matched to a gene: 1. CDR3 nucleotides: TGTGCCATCAGTGAGTGGGGACAGAGCAATCAGCCCCAGCATTTT. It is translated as CAISEWGQSNQPQHF.

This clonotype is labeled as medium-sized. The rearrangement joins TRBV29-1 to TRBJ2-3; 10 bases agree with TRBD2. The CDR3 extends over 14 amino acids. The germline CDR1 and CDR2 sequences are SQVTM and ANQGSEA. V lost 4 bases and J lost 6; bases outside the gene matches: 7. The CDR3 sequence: CSVVASGSGDTQYF. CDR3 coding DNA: TGCAGCGTTGTGGCTAGCGGGAGTGGGGATACGCAGTATTTT.

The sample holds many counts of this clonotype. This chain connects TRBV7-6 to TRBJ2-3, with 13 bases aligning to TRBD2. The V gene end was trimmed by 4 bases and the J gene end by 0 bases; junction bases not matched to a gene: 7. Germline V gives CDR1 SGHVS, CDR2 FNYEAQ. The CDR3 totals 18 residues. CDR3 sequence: CASSYPSTSGGSTDTQYF. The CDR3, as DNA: TGTGCCAGCAGCTATCCCTCGACTAGCGGGGGGAGCACAGATACGCAGTATTTT.

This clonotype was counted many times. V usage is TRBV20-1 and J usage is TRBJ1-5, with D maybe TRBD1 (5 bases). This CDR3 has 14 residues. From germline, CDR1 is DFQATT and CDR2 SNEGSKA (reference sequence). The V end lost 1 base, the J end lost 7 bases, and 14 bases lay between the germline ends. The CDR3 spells CSARGGESSQPQHF. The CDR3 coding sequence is TGCAGTGCTAGAGGGGGGGAATCGAGCCAGCCCCAGCATTTT.

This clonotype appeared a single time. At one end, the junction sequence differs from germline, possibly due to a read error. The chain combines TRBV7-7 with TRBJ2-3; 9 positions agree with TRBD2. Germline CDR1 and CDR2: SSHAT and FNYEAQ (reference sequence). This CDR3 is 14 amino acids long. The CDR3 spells CASSLDNSGSTQYF. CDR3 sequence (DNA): TGTGCTAGCAGCTTAGATAATAGCGGGAGTACGCAGTATTTT.

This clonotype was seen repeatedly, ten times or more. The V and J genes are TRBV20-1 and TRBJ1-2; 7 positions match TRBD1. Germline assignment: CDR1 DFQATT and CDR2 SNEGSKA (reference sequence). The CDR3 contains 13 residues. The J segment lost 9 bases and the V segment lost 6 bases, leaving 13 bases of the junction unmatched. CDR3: CSAPGTVLWSYTF. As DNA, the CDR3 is TGCAGTGCACCCGGGACAGTCCTATGGAGCTACACCTTC.

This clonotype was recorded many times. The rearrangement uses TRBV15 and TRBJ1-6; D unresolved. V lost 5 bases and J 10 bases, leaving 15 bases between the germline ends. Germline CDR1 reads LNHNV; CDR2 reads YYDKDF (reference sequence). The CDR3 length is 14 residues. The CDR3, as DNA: TGTGCCACCAGCCCCACGAGGCAGGACTCACCCCTCCACTTT. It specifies CATSPTRQDSPLHF.

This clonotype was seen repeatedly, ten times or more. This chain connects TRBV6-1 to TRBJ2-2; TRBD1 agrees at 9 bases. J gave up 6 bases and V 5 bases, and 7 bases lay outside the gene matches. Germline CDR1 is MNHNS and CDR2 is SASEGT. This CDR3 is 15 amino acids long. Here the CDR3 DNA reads TGTGCCAGCAGTACCGCCGGGACAGGGTCCGGGGAGCTGTTTTTT. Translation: CASSTAGTGSGELFF.

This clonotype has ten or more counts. The CDR3 nucleotides read TGTGCCAGCAGTCGGGGGTCCGGGGCCAACGTCCTGACTTTC. Protein: CASSRGSGANVLTF. This chain joins TRBV27 and TRBJ2-6; tentative D call: TRBD2 (6 bases). The CDR3 is 14 residues long. CDR1 MNHEY and CDR2 SMNVEV come from the germline V gene (reference sequence). Trimming pared 5 bases from V and 4 bases from J, leaving 9 bases between.

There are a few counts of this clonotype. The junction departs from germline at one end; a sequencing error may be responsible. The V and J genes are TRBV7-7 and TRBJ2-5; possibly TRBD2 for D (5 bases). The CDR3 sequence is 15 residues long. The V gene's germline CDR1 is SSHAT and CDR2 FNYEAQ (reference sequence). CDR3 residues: CASSLGSLAQETQYF. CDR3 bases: TGTGCTAGCAGCTTAGGCTCGCTAGCACAAGAGACCCAGTACTTC.

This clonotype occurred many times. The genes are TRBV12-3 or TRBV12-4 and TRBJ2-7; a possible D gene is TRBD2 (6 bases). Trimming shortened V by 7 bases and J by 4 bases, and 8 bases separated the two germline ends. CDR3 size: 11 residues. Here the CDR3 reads CASTGGYEQYF. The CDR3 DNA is TGTGCCAGCACCGGGGGATACGAGCAGTACTTC.

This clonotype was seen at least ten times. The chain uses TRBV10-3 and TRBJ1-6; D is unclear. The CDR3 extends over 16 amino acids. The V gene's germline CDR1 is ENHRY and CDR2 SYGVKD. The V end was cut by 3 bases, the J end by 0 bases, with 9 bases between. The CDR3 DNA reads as TGTGCCATCAGTGAACTGGGGAGCTCCTATAATTCACCCCTCCACTTT. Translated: CAISELGSSYNSPLHF.

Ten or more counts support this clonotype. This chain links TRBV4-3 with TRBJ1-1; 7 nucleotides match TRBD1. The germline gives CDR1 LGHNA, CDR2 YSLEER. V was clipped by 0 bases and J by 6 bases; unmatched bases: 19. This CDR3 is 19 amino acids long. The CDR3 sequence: CASSQDVVAAYQGVPEAFF. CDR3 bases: TGCGCCAGCAGCCAAGATGTTGTGGCCGCGTATCAGGGGGTTCCTGAAGCTTTCTTT.

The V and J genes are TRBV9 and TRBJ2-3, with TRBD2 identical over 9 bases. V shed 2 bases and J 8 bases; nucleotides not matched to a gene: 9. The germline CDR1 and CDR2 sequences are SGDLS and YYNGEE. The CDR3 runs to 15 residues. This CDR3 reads CASSVVVAGEGTQYF. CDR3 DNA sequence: TGTGCCAGCAGCGTTGTAGTAGCGGGAGAAGGTACGCAGTATTTT.

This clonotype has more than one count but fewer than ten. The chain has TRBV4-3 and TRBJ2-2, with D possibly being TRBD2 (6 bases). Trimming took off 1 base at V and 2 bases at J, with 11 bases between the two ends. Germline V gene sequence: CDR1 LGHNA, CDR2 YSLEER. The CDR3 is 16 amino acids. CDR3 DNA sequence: TGCGCCAGCAGCCAAGTCTGGGGGGATAACACCGGGGAGCTGTTTTTT. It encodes CASSQVWGDNTGELFF.

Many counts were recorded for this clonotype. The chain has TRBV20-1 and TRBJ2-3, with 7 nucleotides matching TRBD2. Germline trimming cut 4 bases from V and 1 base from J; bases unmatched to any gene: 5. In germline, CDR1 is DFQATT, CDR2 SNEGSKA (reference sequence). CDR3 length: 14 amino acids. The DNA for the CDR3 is TGCAGTGCTACCGGGGGGAGGGGCACAGATACGCAGTATTTT. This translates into CSATGGRGTDTQYF.